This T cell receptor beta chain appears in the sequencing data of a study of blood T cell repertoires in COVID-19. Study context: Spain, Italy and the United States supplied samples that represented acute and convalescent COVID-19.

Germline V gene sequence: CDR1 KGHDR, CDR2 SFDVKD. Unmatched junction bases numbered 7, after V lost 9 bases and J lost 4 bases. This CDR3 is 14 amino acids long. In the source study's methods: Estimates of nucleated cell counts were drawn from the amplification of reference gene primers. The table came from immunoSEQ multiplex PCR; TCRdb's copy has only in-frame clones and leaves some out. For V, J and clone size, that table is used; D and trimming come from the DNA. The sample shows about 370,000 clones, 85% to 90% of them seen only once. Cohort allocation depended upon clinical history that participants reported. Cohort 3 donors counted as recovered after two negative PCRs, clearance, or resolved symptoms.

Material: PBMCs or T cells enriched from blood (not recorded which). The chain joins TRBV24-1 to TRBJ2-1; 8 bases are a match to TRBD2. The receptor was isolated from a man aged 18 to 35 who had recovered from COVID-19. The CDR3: CATGSGSRYNEQFF. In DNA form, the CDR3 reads TGTGCCACCGGGAGCGGGAGTAGGTACAATGAGCAGTTCTTC.